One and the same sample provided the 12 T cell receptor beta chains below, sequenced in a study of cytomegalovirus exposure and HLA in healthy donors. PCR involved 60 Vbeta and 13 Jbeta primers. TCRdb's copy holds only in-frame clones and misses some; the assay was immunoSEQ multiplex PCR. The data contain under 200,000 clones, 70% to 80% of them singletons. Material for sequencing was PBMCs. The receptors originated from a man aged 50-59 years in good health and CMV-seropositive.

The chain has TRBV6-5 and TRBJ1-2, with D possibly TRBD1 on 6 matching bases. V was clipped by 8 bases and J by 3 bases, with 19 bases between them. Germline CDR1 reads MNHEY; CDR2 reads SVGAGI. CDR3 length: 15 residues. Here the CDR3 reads CASREQGGRDYGYTF. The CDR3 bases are TGTGCCAGCCGGGAACAGGGTGGAAGGGACTATGGCTACACCTTC.

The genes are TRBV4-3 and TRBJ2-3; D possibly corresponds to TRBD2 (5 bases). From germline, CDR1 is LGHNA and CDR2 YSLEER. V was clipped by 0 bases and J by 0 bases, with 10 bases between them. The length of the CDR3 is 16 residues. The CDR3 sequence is CASSQDRGRSTDTQYF. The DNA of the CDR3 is TGCGCCAGCAGCCAAGACCGCGGGCGTAGCACAGATACGCAGTATTTT.

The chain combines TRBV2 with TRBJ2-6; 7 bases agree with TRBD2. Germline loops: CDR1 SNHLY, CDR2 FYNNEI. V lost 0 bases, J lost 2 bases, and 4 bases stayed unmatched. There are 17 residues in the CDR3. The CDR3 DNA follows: TGTGCCAGCAGTGAAGCGGGGGGGATCCCTGGGGCCAACGTCCTGACTTTC. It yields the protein CASSEAGGIPGANVLTF.

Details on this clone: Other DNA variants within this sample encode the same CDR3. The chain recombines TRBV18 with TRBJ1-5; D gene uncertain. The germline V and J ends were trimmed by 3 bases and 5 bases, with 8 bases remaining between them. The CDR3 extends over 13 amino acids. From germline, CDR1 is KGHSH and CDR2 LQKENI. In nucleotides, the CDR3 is TGTGCCAGCTCACCTGCGAGGGATCAGCCCCAGCATTTT. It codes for CASSPARDQPQHF.

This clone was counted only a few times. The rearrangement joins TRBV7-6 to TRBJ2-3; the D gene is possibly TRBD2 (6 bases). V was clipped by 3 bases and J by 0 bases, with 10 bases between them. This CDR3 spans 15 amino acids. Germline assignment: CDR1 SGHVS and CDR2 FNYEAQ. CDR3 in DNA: TGTGCCAGCAGCTTCGGGGACTCGAGCACAGATACGCAGTATTTT. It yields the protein CASSFGDSSTDTQYF.

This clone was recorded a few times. CDR3 region: CASSGTGHLPQHF. Here the CDR3 DNA reads TGTGCCAGCAGCGGGACAGGGCATCTACCCCAGCATTTT. The V gene is TRBV7-9, the J gene TRBJ1-5; 9 bases align to TRBD1. Trimming at V came to 5 bases and at J to 10 bases, leaving 6 bases not matched to a gene. The CDR3 is made up of 13 amino acids. CDR1 is SEHNR and CDR2 is FQNEAQ in the germline V gene (reference sequence). Full variable domain (remainder filled in from reference TRBV7-9 and TRBJ1-5): DTGVSQNPRHKITKRGQNVTFRCDPISEHNRLYWYRQTLGQGPEFLTYFQNEAQLEKSRLLSDRFSAERPKGSFSTLEIQRTEQGDSAMYLCASSGTGHLPQHFGDGTRLSIL.

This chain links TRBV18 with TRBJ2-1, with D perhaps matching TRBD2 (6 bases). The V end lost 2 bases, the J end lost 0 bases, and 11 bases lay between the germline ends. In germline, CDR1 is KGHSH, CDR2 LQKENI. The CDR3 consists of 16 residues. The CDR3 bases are TGTGCCAGCTCACCAGTAGCGGAAAGCTCCTACAATGAGCAGTTCTTC. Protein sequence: CASSPVAESSYNEQFF.

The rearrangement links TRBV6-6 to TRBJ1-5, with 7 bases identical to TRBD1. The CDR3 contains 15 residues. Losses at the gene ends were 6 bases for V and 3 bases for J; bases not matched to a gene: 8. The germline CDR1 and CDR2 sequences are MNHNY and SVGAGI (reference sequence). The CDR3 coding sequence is TGTGCCAGCAGCTCCGGACAGGTCACCAATCAGCCCCAGCATTTT. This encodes CASSSGQVTNQPQHF.

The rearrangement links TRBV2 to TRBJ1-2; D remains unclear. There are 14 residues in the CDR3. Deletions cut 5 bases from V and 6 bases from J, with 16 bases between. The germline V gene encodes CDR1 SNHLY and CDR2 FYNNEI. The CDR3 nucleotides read TGTGCCAGCAGTCCAAAACCCGAAGCGCATGGCTACACCTTC. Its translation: CASSPKPEAHGYTF.

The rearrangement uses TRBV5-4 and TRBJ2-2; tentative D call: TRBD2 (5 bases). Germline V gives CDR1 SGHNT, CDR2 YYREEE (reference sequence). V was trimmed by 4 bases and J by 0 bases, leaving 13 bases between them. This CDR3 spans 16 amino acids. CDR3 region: CASSRGMSANTGELFF. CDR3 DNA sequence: TGTGCCAGCAGCAGAGGGATGAGCGCGAACACCGGGGAGCTGTTTTTT.

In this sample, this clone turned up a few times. The CDR3: CASSQERWGLSTEAFF. In DNA form, the CDR3 reads TGCGCCAGCAGCCAAGAACGGTGGGGACTCTCGACTGAAGCTTTCTTT. The gene calls are TRBV4-3 and TRBJ1-1; possible D gene TRBD1, 5 bases. CDR1 is LGHNA, CDR2 YSLEER, per germline. Trimming removed 0 bases from V and 5 bases from J, with 16 bases in between. CDR3 length equals 16 residues.

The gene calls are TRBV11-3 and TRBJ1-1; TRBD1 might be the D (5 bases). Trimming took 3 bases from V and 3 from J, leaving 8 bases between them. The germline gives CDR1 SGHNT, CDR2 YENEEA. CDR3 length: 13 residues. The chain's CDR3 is CASSFTGYTEAFF. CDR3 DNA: TGTGCCAGCAGCTTTACAGGATACACTGAAGCTTTCTTT.